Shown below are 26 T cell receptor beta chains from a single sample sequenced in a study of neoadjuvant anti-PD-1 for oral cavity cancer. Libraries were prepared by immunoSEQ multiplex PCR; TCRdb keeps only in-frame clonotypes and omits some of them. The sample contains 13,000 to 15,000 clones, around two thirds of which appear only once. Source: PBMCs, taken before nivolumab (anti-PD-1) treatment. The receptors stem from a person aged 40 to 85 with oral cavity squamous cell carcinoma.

CDR3 coding DNA: TGTGCCAGCAGTTCCTGGGACTACCGCGTGGCAGATACGCAGTATTTT. Translation gives CASSSWDYRVADTQYF. This sequence joins TRBV27 and TRBJ2-3; 7 bases are shared with TRBD2. The CDR3 runs to 16 residues. Unmatched junction bases numbered 11, after V lost 4 bases and J lost 4 bases. The V gene's germline CDR1 is MNHEY and CDR2 SMNVEV (reference sequence).

In DNA form, the CDR3 reads TGTGCCAGCAGCTTAGAGGGGACAGTCTATGGCTACACCTTC. Translating gives CASSLEGTVYGYTF. V usage is TRBV11-2 and J usage is TRBJ1-2; 7 bases map to TRBD1. V shed 0 bases and J 4 bases; nucleotides not matched to a gene: 2. Looked up from germline, CDR1 is SGHAT and CDR2 is FQNNGV. This CDR3 has 14 amino acids.

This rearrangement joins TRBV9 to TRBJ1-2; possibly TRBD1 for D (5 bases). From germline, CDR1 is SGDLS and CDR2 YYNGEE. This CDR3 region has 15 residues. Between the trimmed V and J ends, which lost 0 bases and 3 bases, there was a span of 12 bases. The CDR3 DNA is TGTGCCAGCAGCGTAGGGCAGGGAGCATACTATGGCTACACCTTC. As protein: CASSVGQGAYYGYTF.

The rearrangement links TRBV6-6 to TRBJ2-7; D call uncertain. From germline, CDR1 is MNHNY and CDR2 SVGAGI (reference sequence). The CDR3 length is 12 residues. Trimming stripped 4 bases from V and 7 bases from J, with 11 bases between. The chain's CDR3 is CASSLRGDEQYF. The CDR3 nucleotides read TGTGCCAGCAGTTTACGTGGGGATGAGCAGTACTTC.

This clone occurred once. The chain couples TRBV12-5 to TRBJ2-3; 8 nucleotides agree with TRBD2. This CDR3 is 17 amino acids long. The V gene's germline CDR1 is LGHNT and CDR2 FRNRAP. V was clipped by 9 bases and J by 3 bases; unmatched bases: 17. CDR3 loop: CARGQPTERERTDTQYF. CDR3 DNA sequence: TGTGCTAGGGGCCAACCTACTGAGCGGGAGAGGACAGATACGCAGTATTTT.

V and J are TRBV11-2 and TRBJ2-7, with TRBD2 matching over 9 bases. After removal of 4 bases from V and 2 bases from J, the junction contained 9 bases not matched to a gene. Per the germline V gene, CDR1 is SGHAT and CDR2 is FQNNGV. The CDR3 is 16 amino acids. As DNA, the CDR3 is TGTGCCAGCAGCTCCTTCACCGGCGGGAGGGCCTACGAGCAGTACTTC. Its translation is CASSSFTGGRAYEQYF.

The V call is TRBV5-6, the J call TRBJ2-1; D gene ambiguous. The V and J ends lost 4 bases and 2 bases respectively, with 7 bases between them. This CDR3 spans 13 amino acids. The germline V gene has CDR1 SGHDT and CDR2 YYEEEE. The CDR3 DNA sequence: TGTGCCAGCAGCCGCTTTACCTACAATGAGCAGTTCTTC. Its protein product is CASSRFTYNEQFF.

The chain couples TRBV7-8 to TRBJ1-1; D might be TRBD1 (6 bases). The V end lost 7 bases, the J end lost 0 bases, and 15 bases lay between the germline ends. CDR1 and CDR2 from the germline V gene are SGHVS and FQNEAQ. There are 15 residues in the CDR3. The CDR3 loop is CASTIGGLMNTEAFF. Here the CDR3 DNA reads TGTGCCAGCACCATTGGGGGGCTAATGAACACTGAAGCTTTCTTT.

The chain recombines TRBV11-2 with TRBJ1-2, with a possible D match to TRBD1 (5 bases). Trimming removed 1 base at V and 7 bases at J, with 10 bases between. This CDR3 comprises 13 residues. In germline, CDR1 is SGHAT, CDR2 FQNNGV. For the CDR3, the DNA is TGTGCCAGCAGCTTAGGGGGTAGGGGTGGCTACACCTTC. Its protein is CASSLGGRGGYTF.

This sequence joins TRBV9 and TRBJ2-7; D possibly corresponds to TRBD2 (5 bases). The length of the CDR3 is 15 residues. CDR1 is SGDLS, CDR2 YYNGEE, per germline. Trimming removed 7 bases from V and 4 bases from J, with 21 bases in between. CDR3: CASSPMMGKRYEQYF. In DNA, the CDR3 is TGTGCCAGCTCCCCCATGATGGGGAAGCGGTACGAGCAGTACTTC.

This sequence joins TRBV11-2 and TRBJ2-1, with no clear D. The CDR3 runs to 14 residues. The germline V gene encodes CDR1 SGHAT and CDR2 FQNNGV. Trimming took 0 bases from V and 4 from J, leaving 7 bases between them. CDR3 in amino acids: CASSLEVGYNEQFF. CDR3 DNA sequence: TGTGCCAGCAGCTTAGAGGTCGGGTACAATGAGCAGTTCTTC. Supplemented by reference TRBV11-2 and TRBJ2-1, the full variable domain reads EAGVAQSPRYKIIEKRQSVAFWCNPISGHATLYWYQQILGQGPKLLIQFQNNGVVDDSQLPKDRFSAERLKGVDSTLKIQPAKLEDSAVYLCASSLEVGYNEQFFGPGTRLTVL.

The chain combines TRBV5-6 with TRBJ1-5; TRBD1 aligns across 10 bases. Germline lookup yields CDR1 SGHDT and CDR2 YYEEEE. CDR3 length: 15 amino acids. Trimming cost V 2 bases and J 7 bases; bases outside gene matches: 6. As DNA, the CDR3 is TGTGCCAGCAGCTTAGGACAGGGGGTTGACCAGCCCCAGCATTTT. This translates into CASSLGQGVDQPQHF. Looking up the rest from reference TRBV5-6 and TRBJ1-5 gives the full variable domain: DAGVTQSPTHLIKTRGQQVTLRCSPKSGHDTVSWYQQALGQGPQFIFQYYEEEERQRGNFPDRFSGHQFPNYSSELNVNALLLGDSALYLCASSLGQGVDQPQHFGDGTRLSIL.

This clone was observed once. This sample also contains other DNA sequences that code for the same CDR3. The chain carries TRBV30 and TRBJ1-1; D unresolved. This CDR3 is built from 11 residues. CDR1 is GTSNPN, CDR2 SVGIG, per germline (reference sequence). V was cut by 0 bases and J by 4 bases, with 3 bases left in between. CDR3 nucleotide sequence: TGTGCCTGGAGTGTAGGCACTGAAGCTTTCTTT. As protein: CAWSVGTEAFF.

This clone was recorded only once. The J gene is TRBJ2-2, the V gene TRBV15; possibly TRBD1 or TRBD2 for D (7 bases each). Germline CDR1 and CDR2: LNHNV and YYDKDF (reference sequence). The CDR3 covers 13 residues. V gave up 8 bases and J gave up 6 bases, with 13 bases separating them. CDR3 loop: CATSGGAPGELFF. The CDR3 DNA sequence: TGTGCCACCTCAGGGGGGGCCCCCGGGGAGCTGTTTTTT.

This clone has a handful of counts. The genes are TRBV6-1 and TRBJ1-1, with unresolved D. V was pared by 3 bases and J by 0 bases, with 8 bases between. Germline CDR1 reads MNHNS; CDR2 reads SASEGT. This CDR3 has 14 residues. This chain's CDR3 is CASSDLPLNTEAFF. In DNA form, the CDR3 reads TGTGCCAGCAGTGATCTGCCGCTGAACACTGAAGCTTTCTTT.

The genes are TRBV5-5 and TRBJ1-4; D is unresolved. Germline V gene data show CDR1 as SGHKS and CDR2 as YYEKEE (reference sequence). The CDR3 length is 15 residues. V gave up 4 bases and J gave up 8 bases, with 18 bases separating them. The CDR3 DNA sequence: TGTGCCAGCAGCATATACGGCAGTCTCATAGAAAAACTGTTTTTT. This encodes CASSIYGSLIEKLFF.

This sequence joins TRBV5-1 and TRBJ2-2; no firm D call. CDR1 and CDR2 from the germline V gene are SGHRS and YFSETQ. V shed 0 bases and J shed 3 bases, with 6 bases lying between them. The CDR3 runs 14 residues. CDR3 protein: CASSLGSYTGELFF. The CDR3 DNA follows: TGCGCCAGCAGCTTGGGTTCTTACACCGGGGAGCTGTTTTTT.

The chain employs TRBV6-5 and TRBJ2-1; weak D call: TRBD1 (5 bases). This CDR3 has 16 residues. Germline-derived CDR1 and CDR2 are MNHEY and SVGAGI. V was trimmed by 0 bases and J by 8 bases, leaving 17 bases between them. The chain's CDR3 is CASSYSPYLKGDEQFF. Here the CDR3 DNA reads TGTGCCAGCAGTTACTCACCCTACCTAAAAGGGGATGAGCAGTTCTTC.

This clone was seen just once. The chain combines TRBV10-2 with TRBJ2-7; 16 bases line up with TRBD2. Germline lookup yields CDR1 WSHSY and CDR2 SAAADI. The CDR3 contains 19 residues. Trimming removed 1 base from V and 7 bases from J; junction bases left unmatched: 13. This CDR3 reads CASSEFSRGLAGGPLEQYF. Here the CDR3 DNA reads TGCGCCAGCAGTGAGTTTAGTAGGGGACTAGCGGGGGGGCCTTTGGAGCAGTACTTC.

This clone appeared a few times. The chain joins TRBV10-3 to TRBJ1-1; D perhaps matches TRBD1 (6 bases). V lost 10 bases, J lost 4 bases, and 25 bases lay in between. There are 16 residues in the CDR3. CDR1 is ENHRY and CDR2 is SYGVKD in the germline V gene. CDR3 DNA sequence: TGTGCCACCGCGACAGGACGACAACGCAGGTCCACTGAAGCTTTCTTT. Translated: CATATGRQRRSTEAFF.

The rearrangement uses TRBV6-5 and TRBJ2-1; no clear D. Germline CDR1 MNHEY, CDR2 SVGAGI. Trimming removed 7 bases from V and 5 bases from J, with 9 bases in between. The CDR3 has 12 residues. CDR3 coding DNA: TGTGCCAGCAACGGCGAGCACAATGAGCAGTTCTTC. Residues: CASNGEHNEQFF.

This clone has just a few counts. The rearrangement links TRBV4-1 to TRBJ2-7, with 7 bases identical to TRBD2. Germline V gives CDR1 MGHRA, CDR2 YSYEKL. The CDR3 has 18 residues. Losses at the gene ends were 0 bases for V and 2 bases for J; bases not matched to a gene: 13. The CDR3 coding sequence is TGCGCCAGCAGCCAAGAGGGTGGAAGGGCGGGAGCGGCCTACGAGCAGTACTTC. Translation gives CASSQEGGRAGAAYEQYF.

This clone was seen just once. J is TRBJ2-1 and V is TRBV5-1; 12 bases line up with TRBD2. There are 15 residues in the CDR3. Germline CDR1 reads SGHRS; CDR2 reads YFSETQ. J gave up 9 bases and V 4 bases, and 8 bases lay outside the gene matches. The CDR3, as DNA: TGCGCCAGCAGCGGAAGACTAGCGGGAGACCCTGAGCAGTTCTTC. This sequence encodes CASSGRLAGDPEQFF.

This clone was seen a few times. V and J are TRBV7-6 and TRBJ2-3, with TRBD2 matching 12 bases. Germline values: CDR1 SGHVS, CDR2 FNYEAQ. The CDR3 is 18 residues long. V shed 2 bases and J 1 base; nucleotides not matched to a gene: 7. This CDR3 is CASSLWASGGAGTDTQYF. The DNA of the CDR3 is TGTGCCAGCAGCTTATGGGCTAGCGGGGGGGCCGGCACAGATACGCAGTATTTT.

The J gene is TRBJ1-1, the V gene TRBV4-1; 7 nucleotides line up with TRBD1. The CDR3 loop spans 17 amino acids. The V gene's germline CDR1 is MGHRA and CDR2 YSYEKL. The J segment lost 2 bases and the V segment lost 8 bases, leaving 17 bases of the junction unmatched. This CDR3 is CASATRGRGGANTEAFF. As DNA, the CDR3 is TGCGCCAGCGCCACAAGGGGGCGCGGAGGGGCCAACACTGAAGCTTTCTTT.

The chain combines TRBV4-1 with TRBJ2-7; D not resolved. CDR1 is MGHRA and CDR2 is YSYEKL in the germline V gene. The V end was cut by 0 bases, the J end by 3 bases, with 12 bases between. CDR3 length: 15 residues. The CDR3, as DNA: TGCGCCAGCAGCCAAGAAGGCGGTAACCTCTACGAGCAGTACTTC. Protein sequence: CASSQEGGNLYEQYF.